A single sample is the source of the 14 T cell receptor beta chains below, sequenced in a study of Tregs in tolerant kidney transplant recipients. Method: immunoSEQ multiplex PCR; TCRdb's copy keeps in-frame clones and lacks some. The data contain more than 60,000 clones, 85% to 90% of them singletons. Specimen: CD4+ T cells from blood, collected before the transplant. The receptors come from a human donor who received a combined kidney and bone marrow transplant.

The CDR3: CASSLGQAETQYF. DNA for the CDR3: TGTGCCAGCAGCCTGGGACAGGCAGAGACCCAGTACTTC. The rearrangement links TRBV7-6 to TRBJ2-5, with 8 bases lining up with TRBD1. The CDR3 totals 13 residues. The V gene's germline CDR1 is SGHVS and CDR2 FNYEAQ. The V and J ends lost 5 bases and 4 bases, in that order; junction bases with no gene match: 3.

This clone was detected a few times. This rearrangement joins TRBV10-3 to TRBJ1-1; 8 nucleotides line up with TRBD1. This CDR3 comprises 17 residues. J was trimmed by 1 base and V by 4 bases; bases with no gene match: 11. Germline lookup yields CDR1 ENHRY and CDR2 SYGVKD. The CDR3 DNA is TGTGCCATCAGTGTTGGGCAGGGGGCCGGCGGGAACACTGAAGCTTTCTTT. It yields the protein CAISVGQGAGGNTEAFF.

This rearrangement joins TRBV7-2 to TRBJ2-5; D might be TRBD1 (5 bases). Germline CDR1 and CDR2: SGHTA and FQGNSA. This CDR3 contains 14 residues. Trimming stripped 1 base from V and 2 bases from J, with 8 bases between. CDR3 in DNA: TGTGCCAGCAGCTTAGACACAGGACAAGAGACCCAGTACTTC. Residues: CASSLDTGQETQYF.

The V call is TRBV27, the J call TRBJ2-5; weak D call: TRBD2 (6 bases). Germline V gene data show CDR1 as MNHEY and CDR2 as SMNVEV (reference sequence). The CDR3 spans 14 residues. The V end was cut by 5 bases, the J end by 2 bases, with 12 bases between. In DNA, the CDR3 is TGTGCCAGCAGTCATTCGCGGGGACAAGAGACCCAGTACTTC. Amino acids: CASSHSRGQETQYF.

This chain links TRBV4-1 with TRBJ2-1, with a possible D match to TRBD2 (6 bases). CDR1 and CDR2 (germline): MGHRA, YSYEKL. This CDR3 is 15 amino acids long. The V end was cut by 2 bases, the J end by 3 bases, with 11 bases between. CDR3 amino acids: CASSQKGTGYNEQFF. CDR3 DNA: TGCGCCAGCAGCCAAAAGGGGACTGGCTACAATGAGCAGTTCTTC.

This clone has a handful of counts. V gene TRBV30 combines with J gene TRBJ1-2; 8 nucleotides line up with TRBD1. CDR1 is GTSNPN, CDR2 SVGIG, per germline (reference sequence). Germline trimming cut 8 bases from V and 2 bases from J; bases unmatched to any gene: 1. CDR3 length: 11 amino acids. The CDR3 bases are TGTGCCGGGGACAGGAACTATGGCTACACCTTC. This codes for CAGDRNYGYTF. The full variable domain, with the rest looked up from reference TRBV30 and TRBJ1-2, is SQTIHQWPATLVQPVGSPLSLECTVEGTSNPNLYWYRQAAGRGLQLLFYSVGIGQISSEVPQNLSASRPQDRQFILSSKKLLLSDSGFYLCAGDRNYGYTFGSGTRLTVV.

The V and J genes are TRBV6-1 and TRBJ2-7, with 7 bases identical to TRBD1. Germline CDR1 is MNHNS and CDR2 is SASEGT. The length of the CDR3 is 13 residues. With V trimmed by 5 bases and J by 1 base, 2 bases remained unmatched. CDR3 nucleotides: TGTGCCAGCAGTCCGGGACAGTCCTACGAGCAGTACTTC. It yields the protein CASSPGQSYEQYF.

DNA of the CDR3: TGTGCCAGCAGCGCAGGGGGTCGGGCCTACACCTTC. Translation gives CASSAGGRAYTF. This chain uses TRBV7-3 with TRBJ1-2, with 7 nucleotides matching TRBD1. CDR1 and CDR2 (germline): SGHTA, FQGTGA. This CDR3 is 12 amino acids long. Trimming cost V 5 bases and J 10 bases; bases outside gene matches: 7. Looking up the rest from reference TRBV7-3 and TRBJ1-2 gives the full variable domain: GAGVSQTPSNKVTEKGKYVELRCDPISGHTALYWYRQSLGQGPEFLIYFQGTGAADDSGLPNDRFFAVRPEGSVSTLKIQRTERGDSAVYLCASSAGGRAYTFGSGTRLTVV.

This sequence joins TRBV6-5 and TRBJ2-7; D possibly corresponds to TRBD1 (5 bases). CDR3 size: 15 residues. The germline V gene encodes CDR1 MNHEY and CDR2 SVGAGI. Trimming left V 0 bases short and J 4 bases short, with 13 bases between. CDR3 sequence reads: CASSYSQGFWYEQYF. The DNA for the CDR3 is TGTGCCAGCAGTTACTCGCAGGGCTTTTGGTACGAGCAGTACTTC.

This chain joins TRBV10-3 and TRBJ2-7, with 7 positions matching TRBD1. CDR1 and CDR2 from the germline V gene are ENHRY and SYGVKD. After removal of 0 bases from V and 0 bases from J, the junction contained 11 bases not matched to a gene. CDR3 length: 18 residues. The CDR3 sequence is CAISESRLTGALSYEQYF. CDR3 coding DNA: TGTGCCATCAGTGAGTCCCGACTCACAGGGGCCCTCTCCTACGAGCAGTACTTC.

The rearrangement links TRBV28 to TRBJ2-7; D is possibly TRBD2 (6 bases). The CDR3 has 16 amino acids. V was cut by 5 bases and J by 4 bases, with 21 bases left in between. From germline, CDR1 is MDHEN and CDR2 SYDVKM. This CDR3 reads CASSPPRAGMGYEQYF. Here the CDR3 DNA reads TGTGCCAGCAGTCCCCCCCGGGCGGGAATGGGGTACGAGCAGTACTTC.

The genes are TRBV18 and TRBJ1-3, with 8 bases aligning to TRBD1. Germline CDR1 reads KGHSH; CDR2 reads LQKENI. After removal of 5 bases from V and 4 bases from J, the junction contained 7 bases not matched to a gene. The CDR3 has 15 residues. CDR3 sequence reads: CASSDRGSSGNTIYF. DNA for the CDR3: TGTGCCAGCTCAGACAGGGGATCCTCGGGAAACACCATATATTTT.

This rearrangement joins TRBV28 to TRBJ2-1; 9 bases fit TRBD2. The junction had 5 bases not matched to a gene; V was cut back by 4 bases and J by 1 base. Germline CDR1 and CDR2: MDHEN and SYDVKM. The CDR3 loop spans 16 amino acids. CDR3 protein: CASSSPLAGSYNEQFF. The CDR3 DNA is TGTGCCAGCAGTTCCCCCCTAGCGGGGTCCTACAATGAGCAGTTCTTC.

The chain recombines TRBV30 with TRBJ1-1; the D gene is possibly TRBD1 (6 bases). Germline lookup yields CDR1 GTSNPN and CDR2 SVGIG (reference sequence). Trimming stripped 1 base from V and 3 bases from J, with 15 bases between. The CDR3 sequence is 15 residues long. The CDR3 sequence: CAWSELGQFDTEAFF. DNA of the CDR3: TGTGCCTGGAGTGAACTCGGACAGTTCGACACTGAAGCTTTCTTT.